This T cell receptor (beta chain) is drawn from a study of vaccination and CD4 T cells after COVID-19 (dated by TCRdb to the early 2020s). Notes on the research overall: Convalescent patients had a positive SARS-CoV-2 result on nasal swab PCR, and of these patients, fewer than ten had mild disease and one had severe disease. Post-COVID blood samples were collected from convalescent patients a median of around 100 days after diagnosis, with a range of about 35 to 170 days. The spike-specific CD4+ TCR repertoire was compared before and after mRNA vaccination in 10 to 11 COVID-19 convalescent patients and a few infection-naive healthy vaccine recipients. In the convalescent cohort there were six males and four females, among whom were two Hispanic individuals, seven Caucasians, two Asians and one multiracial person. Two doses of either the Pfizer-BioNTech BNT162b2 vaccine (n=8) or the Moderna mRNA-1273 vaccine (n=2) were administered to participants. The time from the second vaccine dose to post-vaccine blood sampling had a median of roughly 70 days and ranged from roughly 13 to 241 days. Overall study results and their limits: Of the vaccine-specific clones found in convalescent patients, nearly all (304 of 307) were mono-reactive for SARS-CoV-2 spike instead of being cross-reactive with common cold coronaviruses. In convalescent patients, a median around 86% of post-vaccine SARS-CoV-2-reactive clones were detected only after vaccination, and vaccine-specific priming was suggested by this finding. An increase in the median number of SARS-CoV-2-reactive clonotypes from roughly 20 after infection to roughly 38 after vaccination was observed, but the change was not found to be significant. The number of convalescent patients in the study was relatively small, and the study did not examine early timepoints following natural infection.

Libraries came from PCR. Data came from an Illumina iSeq 100. In the paper's pipeline: Non-productive sequences were removed, and CDR3s not starting with C, not ending with F or W, or shorter than 7 amino acids were discarded. CDR3 homology was assessed with Levenshtein distances (stringdist) and unrooted phylogenetic trees (ape) in R version 3.6.1. Clones were called with MiXCR by TCRdb after fastp trimmed the public reads at Q25, and only in-frame beta chains were retained. Each entry merges the rows of one CDR3 protein and shows their most common DNA and genes. TCRdb, not the authors, supplied the V and J calls. The sample profile shows 20,000 to 25,000 distinct CDR3 sequences; more than 45% of them were found once. The biggest ten clones account for 0.99% of the sample. This clonotype was recorded a few times. What antigen it recognizes has not been identified. Per-base quality was not reported, and no clone a single base away is much larger than it.

The positive SARS-CoV-2 PCR tests of the convalescent patients were dated from March to December 2020, before the Alpha, Beta and Delta variants emerged in the United States. PBMCs were separated from whole blood using Ficoll-Paque Plus gradient centrifugation and then either used fresh or cryopreserved at -140C. This receptor was taken from a human donor who had recovered from COVID-19. The sample consisted of CD4+ T cells from blood, taken before SARS-CoV-2 vaccination.

The CDR3 reads CSANDDNQETQYF. The bases are TGCAGTGCTAACGACGACAACCAAGAGACCCAGTACTTC. The chain joins TRBV20-1 to TRBJ2-5, with no D gene named confidently. There are 13 amino acids in the CDR3, from cysteine to phenylalanine inclusive. This entry keeps only the CDR3 DNA: 39 bases, framed from base 1. Trimming removed 4 bases from V and 0 bases from J, leaving 9 bases between the germline ends. The CDR1 and CDR2 encoded by the germline V gene (reference sequence) are DFQATT and SNEGSKA.